Listed below are T cell receptor beta chains from one sample, sequenced in a study of control samples from healthy donors and cancer patients. Here immunoSEQ multiplex PCR was the method, and the copy in TCRdb shows in-frame clones only, minus some. Here the sample spans 150,000 to 190,000 clones, 93% being singletons. The sequencing sample was made of blood. These receptors came from a man in his fifties or sixties in good health. The conserved cysteine and the conserved F or W are not part of the CDR3 here.

v_call: TRBV11-2; cdr3_aa: ASSRKESSGYT
v_call: TRBV11-2; cdr3_aa: ASSPTGSRSPLH
v_call: TRBV29-1; cdr3_aa: SVQEGNYSNQPQH
v_call: TRBV10-3; cdr3_aa: AISDQQGYYGYT
v_call: TRBV16; cdr3_aa: ASSQSRTGNEQY
v_call: TRBV6-5; cdr3_aa: AIHPSSYNSSLH
v_call: TRBV5-6; cdr3_aa: ASRPTPHPEQF
v_call: TRBV3-1/TRBV3-2; cdr3_aa: ASSQVRLAKKIHTQY
v_call: TRBV28; cdr3_aa: ASRGTGFDEQF
v_call: TRBV6-6; cdr3_aa: ASSYSQGNSGNTIY
v_call: TRBV5-1; cdr3_aa: ASSLGRVYNEQF
v_call: TRBV19; cdr3_aa: ASSIRQGASEAF
v_call: TRBV7-2; cdr3_aa: ASSSRQGGQPQH
v_call: TRBV18; cdr3_aa: ASSPSVSSGNTIY
v_call: TRBV9; cdr3_aa: ASSVGLRTFYNEQF
v_call: TRBV7-3; cdr3_aa: ASSFYGTNNEQF
v_call: TRBV27; cdr3_aa: ASSLGGANYGYT
v_call: TRBV10-3; cdr3_aa: AISESDQAF
v_call: TRBV28; cdr3_aa: ASRGAGGGQETQY
v_call: TRBV6-5; cdr3_aa: ASSYSTPSGNQPQH
v_call: TRBV14; cdr3_aa: ASSQGGSQY
v_call: TRBV29-1; cdr3_aa: SVRRDRVQETQY
v_call: TRBV5-1; cdr3_aa: ASSLGQTFYEQY
v_call: TRBV28; cdr3_aa: ASSSVPGQGKDTIY
v_call: TRBV3-1/TRBV3-2; cdr3_aa: ASSRTPYEQY
v_call: TRBV25-1; cdr3_aa: ASSGGQAGDEQF
v_call: TRBV18; cdr3_aa: ASSPLADGYGYT
v_call: TRBV6-6; cdr3_aa: ASSYRGADTGELF
v_call: TRBV6-5; cdr3_aa: ASTPLLGGAYEQY
v_call: TRBV6-2/TRBV6-3; cdr3_aa: ASSYWSEGQPQH
v_call: TRBV14; cdr3_aa: ASSQDSKREAKNIQY
v_call: TRBV3-1/TRBV3-2; cdr3_aa: ASSAGESYGYT
v_call: TRBV11-2; cdr3_aa: ASSLGLSNEQF
v_call: TRBV15; cdr3_aa: ATSRSGTDLEAF
v_call: TRBV6-5; cdr3_aa: ASKRTTNTEAF
v_call: TRBV28; cdr3_aa: ASSSLLITLGLAEYNEQF
v_call: TRBV6-2/TRBV6-3; cdr3_aa: ASSYVGLRTDTQY
v_call: TRBV29-1; cdr3_aa: SVGYRGRTNEKLF
v_call: TRBV6-5; cdr3_aa: ASNGGQGKNYGYT
v_call: TRBV5-1; cdr3_aa: ASSLYTAGGPQGQF
v_call: TRBV24-1; cdr3_aa: ATSDPGTSGYNEQF
v_call: TRBV7-9; cdr3_aa: ASSLVGRNYEQY
v_call: TRBV2; cdr3_aa: ASRRGRQGPTYEQY
v_call: TRBV28; cdr3_aa: ASSPPGLAGGSSYNEQF
v_call: TRBV6-4; cdr3_aa: ASSGPLQTPLH
v_call: TRBV2; cdr3_aa: ASGGTGTYEQY
v_call: TRBV2; cdr3_aa: ASTREGYYGYT
v_call: TRBV19; cdr3_aa: ASSKRLAGGQSTDTQY